The present TCR beta chain was sequenced within a study of cytomegalovirus exposure and HLA in healthy donors. Background on the study: The roughly 670 first-cohort repertoires shared a platform with the 120 validation repertoires, as reported in a later analysis.

The CDR3 runs to 13 residues. Trimming removed 3 bases at V and 2 bases at J, with 4 bases between. Germline V lookup: CDR1 MGHDK, CDR2 SYGVNS. Details on this clone: Its antigen is as yet unknown.

Produced via immunoSEQ multiplex PCR; TCRdb's table is partial and in-frame only. The sample shows 300,000 to 400,000 clones, nearly 90% of them seen only once. Findings and limits, study-wide: Cytomegalovirus status was reportedly diagnosed by the classifier with high specificity and sensitivity. While the bulk of TCR sequences proved rare, some public TCRs turned up in many donors. Cytomegalovirus association was listed for around 170 TCR beta chains.

Sequenced sample: PBMCs. The sequence came from a young man in good health and CMV-seronegative. This chain joins TRBV25-1 and TRBJ2-2; no definite D call. The chain's CDR3 is CASSDQNTGELFF. For the CDR3, the DNA is TGTGCCAGCAGTGATCAAAACACCGGGGAGCTGTTTTTT.